The 4 T cell receptor beta chains given below trace back to one sample, sequenced in a study of OX40 agonist ivuxolimab in advanced cancers. TCRdb keeps only in-frame clones here, not all; method: immunoSEQ multiplex PCR. Among 10,000 or so clones, roughly 79% were seen once, and the ten largest hold around 15%. Sequencing was performed on CD4+ or CD8+ T cells sorted from blood, taken in a trial of the OX40 agonist ivuxolimab. The receptors were gathered from an adult with an advanced solid tumor such as melanoma, head and neck, liver or kidney cancer.

The chain links TRBV5-4 to TRBJ1-3, with TRBD1 matching 12 bases. The CDR3 consists of 17 residues. Germline V gene data show CDR1 as SGHNT and CDR2 as YYREEE (reference sequence). V shed 3 bases and J 7 bases; nucleotides not matched to a gene: 11. CDR3 nucleotides: TGTGCCAGCAGCTCCCAGGGACAGGGGGCATTAGGGAACACCATATATTTT. Translated, it gives CASSSQGQGALGNTIYF.

The rearrangement joins TRBV4-1 to TRBJ2-7; D gene unclear. Germline CDR1 and CDR2: MGHRA and YSYEKL. Trimming removed 3 bases from V and 0 bases from J, with 6 bases in between. There are 13 residues in the CDR3. The CDR3 DNA sequence: TGCGCCAGCAGCCAGACGCCCTCCTACGAGCAGTACTTC. This translates into CASSQTPSYEQYF.

This clone is classed as medium-sized. The J gene is TRBJ2-7, the V gene TRBV20-1; 8 bases align to TRBD1. CDR1 is DFQATT, CDR2 SNEGSKA, per germline (reference sequence). The V and J ends lost 4 bases and 5 bases, in that order; junction bases with no gene match: 1. This CDR3 contains 11 residues. The CDR3 is CSAKQGDEQYF. The CDR3 DNA sequence: TGCAGTGCTAAACAGGGGGACGAGCAGTACTTC.

The chain is built from TRBV9 and TRBJ2-1; 11 nucleotides align to TRBD2. V dropped 5 bases and J dropped 6; count of bases not matched to a gene: 7. The CDR3 spans 15 residues. Germline V gives CDR1 SGDLS, CDR2 YYNGEE. CDR3 region: CASRPLAGDPNEQFF. As DNA, the CDR3 is TGTGCCAGCAGACCACTAGCGGGGGACCCCAATGAGCAGTTCTTC.